This TCR beta chain was retrieved from a study of T cell responses to AZD1222 COVID-19 vaccine. The germline V gene has CDR1 MGHDK and CDR2 SYGVNS. The trim removed 5 bases at V and 8 bases at J, leaving 19 bases unmatched. The CDR3 sequence is 17 residues long. Assay: immunoSEQ multiplex PCR; the TCRdb copy retains only in-frame clones and omits some. The sample gives approximately 130,000 clones, over 90% of which show up once; roughly 1% is in the top ten. Whole-study findings and limits: Recipients of two AZD1222 doses showed rising Spike-specific TCR breadth and depth. Reports indicate that nearly half of spike-specific TCRs are directed at unmutated variant regions. White British donors predominated, females outnumbered males, and clonal diversity was possibly underestimated. All repertoire sampling was performed exclusively after the peak T cell response.

Note on this clone: What it binds is not known.

The sequence came from an adult in good health. The chain recombines TRBV25-1 with TRBJ1-2; TRBD1 agrees at 8 bases. The material sequenced was peripheral blood, taken on day 0 of AZD1222 vaccination. CDR3 in DNA: TGTGCCAGCAGTCAGGCAGGGGGCCGTAGGGGCCCGTGGGGCTACACCTTC. Protein sequence: CASSQAGGRRGPWGYTF.